This T cell receptor (beta chain) appears in the sequencing data of a study of regulatory T cells in long-lasting Graves disease (dated by TCRdb to the early 2020s). Context from the whole study: Antithyroid drugs had been taken for less than 3 months by newly diagnosed Graves' disease patients. Patients with persistent Graves' disease were compared with patients with newly diagnosed Graves' disease using TCR sequencing and RNA sequencing of peripheral blood. TCR sequencing covered roughly 13 persistent and roughly 20 newly diagnosed Graves' disease patients, 33 samples in total. The study took place in China and was registered as a clinical trial.

Inclusive of the bounding cysteine and phenylalanine, the CDR3 is 13 residues long. Kept here is only the CDR3 DNA, which spans 39 bases and is read in frame from base 1. The germline V gene supplies CDR1 MGHDK and CDR2 SYGVNS. Trimming takes 4 bases from V and 7 bases from J, and the germline ends sit 14 bases apart. The paper as a whole reports these results and caveats: Because the primary lesion, thyroid tissue, could not be accessed, the study looked at peripheral blood alone. Only the TCR beta chain was sequenced and analyzed. As a limitation, the authors acknowledged that the small sample size may reduce accuracy. Persistent disease showed preferential use of TRBV28, TRBJ1-2 and TRBJ2-5, whereas newly diagnosed disease favored TRBV20-1 and TRBJ2-1. More public clonotypes were shared among persistent patients (2,741) than among newly diagnosed patients (under 1,000). Compared with newly diagnosed patients, persistent Graves' disease patients had lower TCR Shannon entropy and fewer highly expanded clones, which suggests clonal expansion.

The time point label corresponds to: newly diagnosed GD, antithyroid drugs for less than 3 months. RNA was extracted from PBMCs in TRIzol for both TCR sequencing and RNA sequencing. The diagnosis of Graves' disease followed American Thyroid Association guidelines. Patients for the study were recruited at an endocrinology department in Xi'an, China. Each patient gave about 8.1 milliliters of peripheral blood, collected in an EDTA anticoagulant tube. Ficoll Paque Plus density gradient separation was used to isolate PBMCs, and no additional T cell sorting was done. An Agilent 2100 Bioanalyzer and agarose gel were used to assess RNA quality, and a NanoDrop 2000 was used to measure RNA concentration. Library preparation used multiplex PCR. The instrument was an Illumina HiSeq 4000. TCR beta libraries were built with iRepertoire HTBI primers and Arm-PCR amplification of CDR3 regions. Before sequencing, the PCR products went through gel purification. Under the source paper's analysis protocol: Gene usage analysis of CDR3 amino acid clonotypes relied on the approximately 60 TRBV and about 15 TRBJ segments identified across samples. COPE and FqMerger were used to merge filtered high-quality paired reads into contigs. Contigs were aligned with BLAST to IMGT TRBV, TRBD and TRBJ reference genes, and CDR3 was defined per IMGT. Highly expanded clones were defined as clonotypes with a frequency above 0.1%. Shannon entropy was used to measure repertoire diversity, and the Gini coefficient was used to measure V-J evenness. Clonotypes shared by more than one individual were considered public. TCRdb reanalyzed the raw reads on its own, using fastp at Q25 for trimming and MiXCR for clone calling, and kept in-frame beta chains. Every CDR3 protein is listed once, alongside the most common genes and DNA of its rows. TCRdb assigned the V and J calls; the authors' analysis was not used. The sample yields some 250,000 distinct CDR3 sequences; roughly 21% were counted once. Jointly, the top ten make up 14% of the sample.

This clonotype was counted only a few times. Its target antigen remains unknown. The record has no base qualities; no much larger clone is one base away. The source of this sequence is a female donor with Graves disease. The sample in question was peripheral blood mononuclear cells (PBMCs), obtained at new diagnosis, from a patient treated with antithyroid drugs. The sequence links TRBV25-1 to TRBJ2-7; TRBD2 could be the D gene, as 7 bases match. The CDR3 region reads CASSGAGRGEQYF. The DNA sequence is TGTGCCAGCAGTGGGGCAGGGAGGGGGGAGCAGTACTTC.